Listed below are T cell receptor beta chains from one sample, sequenced in a study of regulatory T cells in long-lasting Graves disease. TCRdb reanalysed the multiplex PCR reads using MiXCR and keeps one entry per CDR3 protein. The profile shows 380,000 or so distinct CDR3 sequences, roughly 16% of them singletons. These data were also filed under a second study, of T cells in Graves' hyperthyroidism and ophthalmopathy.

Sequencing used peripheral blood mononuclear cells (PBMCs), obtained at new diagnosis, from a patient treated with antithyroid drugs. The receptors were gathered from a woman aged 18-30 years with Graves disease. Each CDR3 is given with its conserved first and last residue. Each record gives: D gene, V gene, J gene, clone size, CDR3 DNA, CDR3 protein. A D gene is named only where the DNA matches it firmly. Some rows have no size entry. The others give once, few or many, or a class for an expanded clone.

.	TRBV28	TRBJ2-7	many	TGTGCCAGCAGTTTACTGGGGTATGAGCAGTACTTC	CASSLLGYEQYF
TRBD1	TRBV6-1	TRBJ2-7	many	TGTGCCAGCAGTGTAAGGCTTGGACAGGGGATTTCCTACGAGCAGTACTTC	CASSVRLGQGISYEQYF
TRBD2	TRBV5-1	TRBJ2-1	.	TGCGCCAGCAGCCCATTACTAGCGGGAGAAGCGGATGAGCAGTTCTTC	CASSPLLAGEADEQFF
TRBD2	TRBV5-1	TRBJ2-1	few	TGCGCCAGCAGCCCACGGACTAGCGGGAGGCCCCAGGGCAATGAGCAGTTCTTC	CASSPRTSGRPQGNEQFF
TRBD1	TRBV12-3/TRBV12-4	TRBJ2-7	many	TGTGCCAGCAGCCGGACAGGGACCTACGAGCAGTACTTC	CASSRTGTYEQYF
.	TRBV19	TRBJ2-5	.	TGTGCCAGCCGTCAAGGGATAAAAGGGACCCAGTACTTC	CASRQGIKGTQYF
.	TRBV7-3	TRBJ2-1	many	TGTGCCAGCAGCTTAACATCAGACTCCGGGAATGAGCAGTTCTTC	CASSLTSDSGNEQFF
.	TRBV18	TRBJ2-7	many	TGTGCCAGCTCACCCCAGCAGGTGAGCTCCTACGAGCAGTACTTC	CASSPQQVSSYEQYF
TRBD1	TRBV29-1	TRBJ1-1	many	TGCAGCGTTACCTTACAGGGGGCCACTGAAGCTTTCTTT	CSVTLQGATEAFF
.	TRBV27	TRBJ2-6	few	TGTGCCAGCAGTCTAGGGGCCTCTGGGGCCAACGTCCTGACTTTC	CASSLGASGANVLTF
TRBD2	TRBV5-1	TRBJ2-1	few	TGCGCCAGCAGCTTCGCGGGACTAGCGGGGGCGTCTTGGTTCTTC	CASSFAGLAGASWFF
.	TRBV30	TRBJ1-1	many	TGTGCCTGGAGTATTCAGACCCCGAAAGCTTTCTTT	CAWSIQTPKAFF
TRBD2	TRBV11-2	TRBJ2-1	.	TGTGCCAGCAGGTATAGCGGGAGGGGACTCAATGAGCAGTTCTTC	CASRYSGRGLNEQFF
.	TRBV11-2	TRBJ2-1	many	TGTGCCAGCAGCTTAGGACCCCTTTCAGGCGGACAATACTACAATGAGCAGTTCTTC	CASSLGPLSGGQYYNEQFF
TRBD1	TRBV2	TRBJ2-7	many	TGTGCCAGCAGGCCGTGGGGGACAGGGAACGGGGAGCAGTACTTC	CASRPWGTGNGEQYF
.	TRBV9	TRBJ1-2	few	TGTGCCAGCAGTAGGGGGGTTTTGCGAGGCTACACCTTC	CASSRGVLRGYTF
.	TRBV19	TRBJ2-5	.	TGTGCCAGTAGTATTTTAGCAGGGGGGCTAGAGACCCAGTACTTC	CASSILAGGLETQYF
.	TRBV18	TRBJ1-5	few	TGTGCCAGCTCACAGACCTGGACGGAAGACGGACCCAATCAGCCCCAGCATTTT	CASSQTWTEDGPNQPQHF
TRBD2	TRBV30	TRBJ2-1	.	TGTGCCTGGAGCCCCCGACTAGCGGGAGGGAGTGAGCAGTTCTTC	CAWSPRLAGGSEQFF
.	TRBV3-1	TRBJ1-2	many	TGTGCCAGCAGCGTCCGGACAGATTGGGTCTACACCTTC	CASSVRTDWVYTF
.	TRBV11-2	TRBJ1-2	many	TGTGCCAGCAGCTCGAGTATCTGGGGCGGCTACACCTTC	CASSSSIWGGYTF
TRBD1	TRBV28	TRBJ1-2	many	TGTGCCAGCAGTTTAGCGGGACAGGGTACTAACTATGGCTACACCTTC	CASSLAGQGTNYGYTF
TRBD2	TRBV20-1	TRBJ2-5	many	TGCAGTGGAGCGGGGGCCCGAAAAGAGACCCAGTACTTC	CSGAGARKETQYF
TRBD2	TRBV3-1	TRBJ2-1	.	TGTGCCAGCAGCCTACTCGGGACTAGCGATATGAATGAGCAGTTCTTC	CASSLLGTSDMNEQFF
.	TRBV11-2	TRBJ2-2	many	TGTGCCAGCAGCCTCCTTCCCGGGGAGCTGTTTTTT	CASSLLPGELFF
TRBD1	TRBV5-6	TRBJ1-5	few	TGTGCCAGCAGCGTAGGACAGGAGGGAGCCAGGCAGCCCCAGCATTTT	CASSVGQEGARQPQHF
.	TRBV20-1	TRBJ2-3	.	TGCAGTGCTAGTCGGCAGGGAATCCCAGATACGCAGTATTTT	CSASRQGIPDTQYF
TRBD1	TRBV30	TRBJ1-1	many	TGTGCCTGGAGTCGGGACAGGAGGAACACTGAAGCTTTCTTT	CAWSRDRRNTEAFF
.	TRBV6-1	TRBJ1-2	many	TGTGCCAGCATAATCTCCGTGTGGGAAAGATTGGGCCAATATGGCTACACCTTC	CASIISVWERLGQYGYTF
.	TRBV29-1	TRBJ2-3	many	TGCAGCTCACGGTCCCAATCCTCTAGCACAGATACGCAGTATTTT	CSSRSQSSSTDTQYF
.	TRBV6-2/TRBV6-3	TRBJ2-5	.	TGTGCCAGCAGTTACAACTCGGAACGAGAGACCCAGTACTTC	CASSYNSERETQYF
.	TRBV28	TRBJ2-7	few	TGTGCCAGCAGTTTGCCCACCACAGGGTACTACGAGCAGTACTTC	CASSLPTTGYYEQYF
TRBD1	TRBV20-1	TRBJ1-5	.	TGCAGTGCTTGGGGGCTGGGACAGGGGACTAATCAGCCCCAGCATTTT	CSAWGLGQGTNQPQHF
TRBD1	TRBV14	TRBJ2-1	many	TGTGCCAGCAGCCCCTGGGACAGGGGAAGGAATGAGCAGTTCTTC	CASSPWDRGRNEQFF
.	TRBV19	TRBJ2-3	.	TGTGCCAGTAGTTCCCGTACCCTCAGCGGGGATACGCAGTATTTT	CASSSRTLSGDTQYF
.	TRBV29-1	TRBJ1-1	.	TGCGGCGTTGATCGGGGGGGGATGAACACTGAAGCTTTCTTT	CGVDRGGMNTEAFF
TRBD2	TRBV7-8	TRBJ2-1	many	TGTGCCAGCAGCACTAGCGGGGGGGGAGGTAATGAGCAGTTCTTC	CASSTSGGGGNEQFF
.	TRBV2	TRBJ2-1	many	TGTGCCAGCATTAGGGGTGGGGTAAGCGTGATCAATGAGCAGTTCTTC	CASIRGGVSVINEQFF
.	TRBV11-2	TRBJ2-3	many	TGTGCCAGCAGCTTTCATCTCGTGGATACGCAGTATTTT	CASSFHLVDTQYF
TRBD2	TRBV27	TRBJ2-7	many	TGTGCCAGCAGTCCACTCCCCAGCGGGAGGGCCAACGAGCAGTACTTC	CASSPLPSGRANEQYF
.	TRBV28	TRBJ1-2	many	TGTGCCAGCAGCATCGCCGGGGGCCCTGACTATGGCTACACCTTC	CASSIAGGPDYGYTF
.	TRBV6-1	TRBJ1-6	few	TGTGCCGCAAGAACGGGGTCACCCCTCCACTTT	CAARTGSPLHF
.	TRBV29-1	TRBJ1-1	.	TGCAGCGCCATTACAGGGAGGAACACTGAAGCTTTCTTT	CSAITGRNTEAFF
.	TRBV5-4	TRBJ1-2	.	TGTGCCAGCAGCTTGGTCCAGGGAATGGATGGCTACACCTTC	CASSLVQGMDGYTF
.	TRBV5-1	TRBJ1-5	few	TGCGCCAGCAGCCCCACTAGGACAAGGAATAGCAATCAGCCCCAGCATTTT	CASSPTRTRNSNQPQHF
.	TRBV7-8	TRBJ2-1	many	TGTGCCAGCAGCTTACTGGGCGGATTCGCCCACAATGAGCAGTTCTTC	CASSLLGGFAHNEQFF
.	TRBV20-1	TRBJ1-6	many	TGCAGTGCTAGAGACCCCGCAAGATCAAGATCAAGTAATAATTCACCCCTCCACTTT	CSARDPARSRSSNNSPLHF
.	TRBV9	TRBJ2-7	many	TGTGCCAGCAGCGGGACTAGGGGGTACGAGCAGTACTTC	CASSGTRGYEQYF
.	TRBV12-3/TRBV12-4	TRBJ1-1	.	TGTGCCAGCAGCCGGAACCTTGAAGCTTTCTTT	CASSRNLEAFF
.	TRBV7-8	TRBJ1-5	many	TGTGCCAGCAGCCGCGAGGCCCAGATAAATAGCAATCAGCCCCAGCATTTT	CASSREAQINSNQPQHF
TRBD2	TRBV19	TRBJ2-1	few	TGTGCCAGTACCCGGAACCGACTAGCGGGAGGAGCCGGCGATGAGCAGTTCTTC	CASTRNRLAGGAGDEQFF
.	TRBV4-3	TRBJ1-6	once	TGCGCCAGCAGCCAAGATCCCAAGACATCTTCACCCCTCCACTTT	CASSQDPKTSSPLHF
.	TRBV6-2/TRBV6-3	TRBJ2-3	many	TGTGCCAGCAGTTACTCCCCGAGGGGAGATACGCAGTATTTT	CASSYSPRGDTQYF